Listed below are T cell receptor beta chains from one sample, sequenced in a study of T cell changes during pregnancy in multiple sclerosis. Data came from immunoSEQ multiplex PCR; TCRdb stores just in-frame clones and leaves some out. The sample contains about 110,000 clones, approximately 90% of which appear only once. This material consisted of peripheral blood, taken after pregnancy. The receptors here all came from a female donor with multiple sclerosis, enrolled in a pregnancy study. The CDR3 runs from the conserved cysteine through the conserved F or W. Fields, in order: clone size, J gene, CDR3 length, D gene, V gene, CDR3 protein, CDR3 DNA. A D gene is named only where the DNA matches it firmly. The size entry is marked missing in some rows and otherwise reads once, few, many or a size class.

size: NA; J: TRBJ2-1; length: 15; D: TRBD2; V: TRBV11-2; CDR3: CASSLLAGGYNEQFF; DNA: TGTGCCAGCAGCTTACTAGCGGGGGGATACAATGAGCAGTTCTTC
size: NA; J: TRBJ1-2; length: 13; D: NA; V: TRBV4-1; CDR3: CASSQGGTFGYTF; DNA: TGCGCCAGCAGCCAAGGGGGGACATTTGGCTACACCTTC
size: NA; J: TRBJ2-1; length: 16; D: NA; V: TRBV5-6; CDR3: CASSLTGHDLGSEQFF; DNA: TGTGCCAGCAGCTTGACAGGGCACGATTTAGGATCCGAGCAGTTCTTC
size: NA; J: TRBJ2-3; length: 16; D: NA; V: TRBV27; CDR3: CASSSPPGIEADTQYF; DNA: TGTGCCAGCAGTTCCCCCCCAGGGATCGAGGCAGATACGCAGTATTTT
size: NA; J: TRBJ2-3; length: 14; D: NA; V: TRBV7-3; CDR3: CASSPEPLTDTQYF; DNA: TGTGCCAGCTCCCCCGAGCCCCTCACAGATACGCAGTATTTT
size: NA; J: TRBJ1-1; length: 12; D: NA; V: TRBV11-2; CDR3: CASTPRGAEAFF; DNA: TGTGCCAGCACCCCCCGGGGGGCTGAAGCTTTCTTT
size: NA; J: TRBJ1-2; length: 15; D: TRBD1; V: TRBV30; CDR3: CAWSGGTGDYYGYTF; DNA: TGTGCCTGGAGTGGGGGGACAGGGGATTACTATGGCTACACCTTC
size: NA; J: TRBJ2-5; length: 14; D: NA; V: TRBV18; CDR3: CASSPLGAQETQYF; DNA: TGTGCCAGCTCACCATTGGGGGCACAAGAGACCCAGTACTTC
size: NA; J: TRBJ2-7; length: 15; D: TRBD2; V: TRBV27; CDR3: CASSLGGGRIDEQYF; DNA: TGTGCCAGCAGTTTGGGGGGGGGACGAATAGATGAGCAGTACTTC
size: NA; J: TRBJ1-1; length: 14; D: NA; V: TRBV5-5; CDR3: CASSLSGITLEAFF; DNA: TGTGCCAGCAGCTTAAGCGGGATAACCCTTGAAGCTTTCTTT
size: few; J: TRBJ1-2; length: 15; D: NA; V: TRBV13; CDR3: CASSEQPAGSYGYTF; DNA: TGTGCCAGCAGCGAACAGCCAGCAGGGTCTTATGGCTACACCTTC
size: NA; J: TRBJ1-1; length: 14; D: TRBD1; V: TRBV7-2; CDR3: CASSTRGLGTEAFF; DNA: TGTGCCAGCAGCACCAGGGGGCTCGGCACTGAAGCTTTCTTT
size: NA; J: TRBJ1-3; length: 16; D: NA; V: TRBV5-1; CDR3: CASSSGLPDSGNTIYF; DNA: TGCGCCAGCAGTTCCGGACTGCCTGACTCTGGAAACACCATATATTTT
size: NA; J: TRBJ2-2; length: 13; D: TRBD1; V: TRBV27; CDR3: CASRGTGTGELFF; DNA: TGTGCCAGCAGAGGGACAGGGACCGGGGAGCTGTTTTTT
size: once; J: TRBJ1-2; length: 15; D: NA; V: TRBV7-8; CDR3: CASSTTPRLVYGYTF; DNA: TGTGCCAGCAGCACCACACCGAGGCTAGTCTATGGCTACACCTTC
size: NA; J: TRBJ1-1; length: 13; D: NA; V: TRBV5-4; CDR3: CASTIQMNTEAFF; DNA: TGTGCCAGCACCATACAGATGAACACTGAAGCTTTCTTT
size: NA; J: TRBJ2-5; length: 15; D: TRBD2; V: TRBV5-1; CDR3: CASSFPSGVGETQYF; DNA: TGCGCCAGCAGCTTCCCTAGCGGGGTAGGAGAGACCCAGTACTTC
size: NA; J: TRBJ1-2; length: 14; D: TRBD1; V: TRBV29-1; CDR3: CSTQTPGQDYGYTF; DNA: TGCAGCACGCAAACCCCGGGACAGGACTATGGCTACACCTTC
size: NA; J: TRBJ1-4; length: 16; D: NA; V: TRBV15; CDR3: CATSSRFLGGLEKLFF; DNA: TGTGCCACCAGCAGCCGTTTTCTCGGGGGTTTAGAAAAACTGTTTTTT
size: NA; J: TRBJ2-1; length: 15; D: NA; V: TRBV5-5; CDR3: CASSVRESPRGEQFF; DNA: TGTGCCAGCAGCGTCCGGGAGAGCCCCCGGGGTGAGCAGTTCTTC
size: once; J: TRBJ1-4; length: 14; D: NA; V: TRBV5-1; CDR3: CASSLGTANEKLFF; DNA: TGCGCCAGCAGCTTGGGCACGGCTAATGAAAAACTGTTTTTT
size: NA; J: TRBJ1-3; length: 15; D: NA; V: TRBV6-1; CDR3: CASEDLGGSGNTIYF; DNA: TGTGCCAGCGAAGATCTAGGGGGCTCTGGAAACACCATATATTTT
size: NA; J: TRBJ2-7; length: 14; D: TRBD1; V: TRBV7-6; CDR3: CASSLEQGAYEQYF; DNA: TGTGCCAGCAGCTTAGAACAGGGGGCTTACGAGCAGTACTTC
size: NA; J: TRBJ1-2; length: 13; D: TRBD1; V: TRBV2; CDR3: CASSDRGDYGYTF; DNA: TGTGCCAGCAGCGACAGGGGGGACTATGGCTACACCTTC
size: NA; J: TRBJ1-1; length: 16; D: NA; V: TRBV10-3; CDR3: CAISERLGMGSTEAFF; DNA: TGTGCCATCAGTGAGAGGTTGGGGATGGGGAGCACTGAAGCTTTCTTT
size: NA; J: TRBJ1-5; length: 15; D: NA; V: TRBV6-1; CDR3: CASSDWPPERQPQHF; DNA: TGTGCCAGCAGTGATTGGCCCCCCGAGCGTCAGCCCCAGCATTTT
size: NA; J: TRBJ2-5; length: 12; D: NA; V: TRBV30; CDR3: CAWMSQAETQYF; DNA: TGTGCCTGGATGTCCCAAGCGGAGACCCAGTACTTC
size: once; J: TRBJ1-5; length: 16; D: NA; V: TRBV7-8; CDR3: CASSLVSGTSNQPQHF; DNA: TGTGCCAGCAGCTTAGTCTCCGGGACAAGCAATCAGCCCCAGCATTTT